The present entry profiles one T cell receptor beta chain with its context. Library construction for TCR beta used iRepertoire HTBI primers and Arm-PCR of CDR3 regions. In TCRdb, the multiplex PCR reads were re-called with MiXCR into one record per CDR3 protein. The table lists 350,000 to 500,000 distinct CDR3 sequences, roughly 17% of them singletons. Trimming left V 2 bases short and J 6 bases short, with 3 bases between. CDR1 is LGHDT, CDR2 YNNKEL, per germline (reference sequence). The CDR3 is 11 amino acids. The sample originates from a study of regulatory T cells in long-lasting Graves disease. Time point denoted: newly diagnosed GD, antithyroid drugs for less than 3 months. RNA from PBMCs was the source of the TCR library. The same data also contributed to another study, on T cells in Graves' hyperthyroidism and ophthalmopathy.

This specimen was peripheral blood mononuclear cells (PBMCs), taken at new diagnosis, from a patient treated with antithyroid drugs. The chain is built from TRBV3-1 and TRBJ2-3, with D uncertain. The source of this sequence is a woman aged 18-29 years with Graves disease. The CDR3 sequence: CASSQRDTQYF. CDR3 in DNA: TGTGCCAGCAGCCAACGGGATACGCAGTATTTT.